This TCR beta chain was captured by sequencing in a study of T cell repertoires in cytomegalovirus infection. About the study: Matching HLA type and CMV infection were both indicated by public TCR beta signatures. Overall study results and limits: Ex vivo responses were dominated by HLA-C-restricted CMV-specific TCR beta clonotypes. Totalled public TCR beta family frequency picked out people who carried CMV plus the relevant HLA.

With regard to this clonotype: What it binds is unknown.

Germline CDR1 reads DFQATT; CDR2 reads SNEGSKA (reference sequence). CDR3 length: 14 residues. With 6 bases clipped from V and 3 bases from J, the junction kept 8 bases outside the gene matches. TCRdb independently ran MiXCR on the reads; one entry per CDR3 protein. The sample carries roughly 800,000 distinct CDR3 sequences, about 29% recorded once. This specimen was cultured CD8+ T cells from PBMCs, taken from culture after CMV antigen stimulation. This chain joins TRBV20-1 and TRBJ2-3; TRBD1 aligns across 8 bases. The receptor comes from a human donor in good health (CMV status not recorded). Some clones in this sample may be carry-over from other donors' samples. The CDR3 DNA reads as TGCAGTGCCGATGGACAGGGAGTGACAGATACGCAGTATTTT. Its translation: CSADGQGVTDTQYF.